These 16 T cell receptor beta chains were sequenced from one sample in a study of blood T cell repertoires in COVID-19. Here immunoSEQ multiplex PCR was the method, and the copy in TCRdb shows in-frame clones only, minus some. Here the sample spans over 95,000 clones, 80% to 90% being singletons. Specimen: peripheral blood. The receptors come from a human donor with acute or convalescent COVID-19. The donor label of this sample is uncertain.

This chain connects TRBV7-3 to TRBJ2-7, with TRBD1 matching 8 bases. This CDR3 contains 17 residues. The germline V gene encodes CDR1 SGHTA and CDR2 FQGTGA. Losses at the gene ends were 1 base for V and 0 bases for J; bases not matched to a gene: 8. CDR3 DNA sequence: TGTGCCAGCAGCTTAAGGGAGACAGGGGAGATCTCCTACGAGCAGTACTTC. This codes for CASSLRETGEISYEQYF.

The chain joins TRBV28 to TRBJ2-1, with TRBD1 matching 7 bases. The germline CDR1 and CDR2 sequences are MDHEN and SYDVKM. The J segment lost 0 bases and the V segment lost 4 bases, leaving 9 bases of the junction unmatched. The CDR3 has 17 residues. The chain's CDR3 is CASSYDRGLHSYNEQFF. DNA of the CDR3: TGTGCCAGCAGTTATGATAGGGGGCTCCACTCCTACAATGAGCAGTTCTTC.

The chain carries TRBV12-3 or TRBV12-4 and TRBJ1-2; unclear D gene. This CDR3 comprises 13 residues. The V end was cut by 2 bases, the J end by 10 bases, with 14 bases between. The CDR3 spells CASSLTTREDYTF. The CDR3 nucleotides are TGTGCCAGCAGTTTAACTACAAGGGAGGACTACACCTTC.

The rearrangement uses TRBV7-9 and TRBJ2-2; no firm D call. CDR3 length equals 16 residues. Germline values: CDR1 SEHNR, CDR2 FQNEAQ (reference sequence). The ends were cut back, 1 base at V and 2 bases at J, with 11 bases in the middle. The CDR3 DNA is TGTGCCAGCAGCTTAGTAAGCCTGATTAACACCGGGGAGCTGTTTTTT. Translated, it gives CASSLVSLINTGELFF.

The chain recombines TRBV5-5 with TRBJ1-1; D remains unclear. V was trimmed by 2 bases and J by 1 base, leaving 9 bases between them. Germline lookup yields CDR1 SGHKS and CDR2 YYEKEE (reference sequence). The length of the CDR3 is 14 residues. CDR3 residues: CASSLTWQNTEAFF. CDR3 in DNA: TGTGCCAGCAGCTTAACATGGCAGAACACTGAAGCTTTCTTT.

This chain joins TRBV10-3 and TRBJ2-1; 10 bases agree with TRBD2. Germline V gives CDR1 ENHRY, CDR2 SYGVKD. Trimming took 6 bases from V and 6 from J; bases not matched to a gene: 8. This CDR3 is built from 15 residues. CDR3 bases: TGTGCCATCAGGGGAGGACTAGCGGACCTCAATGAGCAGTTCTTC. This encodes CAIRGGLADLNEQFF.

The CDR3 reads CASRKQGTYEQYF. As DNA, the CDR3 is TGTGCCAGCCGAAAACAGGGCACCTACGAGCAGTACTTC. The rearrangement uses TRBV28 and TRBJ2-7; D is perhaps TRBD1 (6 bases). Germline loops: CDR1 MDHEN, CDR2 SYDVKM. This CDR3 is built from 13 residues. Between the trimmed V and J ends, which lost 8 bases and 2 bases, there was a span of 13 bases.

The V call is TRBV5-1, the J call TRBJ2-5; 9 nucleotides align to TRBD2. Germline trimming cut 0 bases from V and 5 bases from J; bases unmatched to any gene: 2. Germline V gene data show CDR1 as SGHRS and CDR2 as YFSETQ. The CDR3 is 14 residues long. CDR3 amino acids: CASSLGTSGETQYF. CDR3 sequence (DNA): TGCGCCAGCAGCTTGGGCACTAGCGGGGAGACCCAGTACTTC.

The chain couples TRBV5-4 to TRBJ2-2; TRBD2 is a possible D gene (5 bases). Germline values: CDR1 SGHNT, CDR2 YYREEE (reference sequence). Deletions cut 10 bases from V and 0 bases from J, with 10 bases between. CDR3 length: 13 residues. The CDR3, as DNA: TGTGCCCTGAAGGAGGCGAACACCGGGGAGCTGTTTTTT. The encoded protein is CALKEANTGELFF.

As concerns this clone: The same CDR3 can be traced to other DNA sequences in this sample. The gene calls are TRBV20-1 and TRBJ2-7, with D uncertain. Trimming stripped 5 bases from V and 4 bases from J, with 6 bases between. This CDR3 has 10 amino acids. Germline V gene sequence: CDR1 DFQATT, CDR2 SNEGSKA (reference sequence). CDR3 DNA sequence: TGCAGTGCTCTTAATTACGAGCAGTACTTC. This gives the protein CSALNYEQYF.

The chain couples TRBV6-2 or TRBV6-3 to TRBJ2-1, with a possible D match to TRBD1 (6 bases). V lost 5 bases and J 2 bases, leaving 13 bases between the germline ends. The CDR3 totals 15 residues. From germline, CDR1 is MNHEY and CDR2 SVGEGT. CDR3 coding DNA: TGTGCCAGCAGTCTCAGGGGAGTGCCCTACAATGAGCAGTTCTTC. It encodes CASSLRGVPYNEQFF.

The genes are TRBV30 and TRBJ1-6, with D tentatively TRBD1 (6 bases). This CDR3 has 16 amino acids. V dropped 3 bases and J dropped 10 bases, with 22 bases sitting between them. Looked up from germline, CDR1 is GTSNPN and CDR2 is SVGIG (reference sequence). CDR3 protein: CAWRNPGLGARSPLHF. CDR3 bases: TGTGCCTGGAGGAACCCGGGTTTGGGGGCAAGGTCACCCCTCCACTTT.

This chain connects TRBV5-1 to TRBJ2-5; perhaps TRBD1 as D (6 bases). Trimming cost V 4 bases and J 9 bases, with 19 bases left between them. This CDR3 spans 14 amino acids. Germline assignment: CDR1 SGHRS and CDR2 YFSETQ. For the CDR3, the DNA is TGCGCCAGCAGCCCTGATACCAACCCAGGGGCCCAGTACTTC. This translates into CASSPDTNPGAQYF.

The CDR3 DNA reads TGTGCCAGCAGCATCGACAGGCACGAGCAGTACTTC. It yields the protein CASSIDRHEQYF. The chain couples TRBV4-2 to TRBJ2-7; D possibly corresponds to TRBD1 (6 bases). Trimming stripped 5 bases from V and 5 bases from J, with 10 bases between. The CDR3 is 12 amino acids. Per the germline V gene, CDR1 is LGHNA and CDR2 is YNFKEQ.

The genes are TRBV6-5 and TRBJ1-1, with D tentatively TRBD1 (5 bases). V was clipped by 5 bases and J by 6 bases, with 16 bases between them. The V gene's germline CDR1 is MNHEY and CDR2 SVGAGI. This CDR3 has 14 amino acids. The CDR3 bases are TGTGCCAGCAGTCTAACAGGTTCTCGGGCTGAAGCTTTCTTT. It specifies CASSLTGSRAEAFF.

This clone was recorded a few times. This sequence joins TRBV28 and TRBJ2-7, with 7 bases fitting TRBD1. Germline values: CDR1 MDHEN, CDR2 SYDVKM. J was trimmed by 7 bases and V by 1 base; bases with no gene match: 7. The CDR3 length is 14 residues. The CDR3 here is CASSLSGQSREQYF. The CDR3 region has the DNA TGTGCCAGCAGTTTATCGGGACAGAGTAGGGAGCAGTACTTC.